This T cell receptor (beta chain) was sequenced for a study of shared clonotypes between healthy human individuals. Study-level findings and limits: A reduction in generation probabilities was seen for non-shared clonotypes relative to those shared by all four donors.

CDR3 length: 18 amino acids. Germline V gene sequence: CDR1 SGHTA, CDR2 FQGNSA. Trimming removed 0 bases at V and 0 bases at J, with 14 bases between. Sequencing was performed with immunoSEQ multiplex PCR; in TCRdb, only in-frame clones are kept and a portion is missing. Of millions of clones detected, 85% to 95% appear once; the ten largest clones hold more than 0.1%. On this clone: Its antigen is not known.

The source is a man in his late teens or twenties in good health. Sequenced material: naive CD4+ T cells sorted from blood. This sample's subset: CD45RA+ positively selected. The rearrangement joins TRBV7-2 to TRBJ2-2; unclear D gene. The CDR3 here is CASSLALGRTTNTGELFF. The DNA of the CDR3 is TGTGCCAGCAGCTTAGCGCTGGGCAGGACCACGAACACCGGGGAGCTGTTTTTT. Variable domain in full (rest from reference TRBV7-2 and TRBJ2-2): GAGVSQSPSNKVTEKGKDVELRCDPISGHTALYWYRQSLGQGLEFLIYFQGNSAPDKSGLPSDRFSAERTGGSVSTLTIQRTQQEDSAVYLCASSLALGRTTNTGELFFGEGSRLTVL.